These 26 T cell receptor beta chains came from one sample sequenced in a study of blood T cells in healthy people across ages. A sample-barcoded 5' primer and a J-beta primer mix were used in a second PCR of about 7 to 12 cycles. One entry per CDR3 protein results from TCRdb running MiXCR on the 5' RACE reads. The table records about 1.4 million distinct CDR3 sequences, almost 60% of them present only once. The sequenced sample was blood. These TCRs come from a young man in good health.

J is TRBJ1-2 and V is TRBV10-1; D is unclear. Germline CDR1 WNHNN, CDR2 SYGVQD (reference sequence). There are 15 residues in the CDR3. V lost 0 bases to trimming and J lost 5 bases, with 13 bases between them. The CDR3 reads CASSESRGDYYGYTF. CDR3 nucleotide sequence: TGCGCCAGCAGTGAGTCGCGGGGAGATTATTATGGCTACACCTTC.

The table lists this clonotype with a few counts. The chain links TRBV4-1 to TRBJ2-7; the D gene could be TRBD1 or TRBD2 (5 bases each). Germline V lookup: CDR1 MGHRA, CDR2 YSYEKL. The V end lost 4 bases, the J end lost 4 bases, and 17 bases lay between the germline ends. The CDR3 extends over 15 amino acids. The chain's CDR3 is CASSRGGTGQYEQYF. The CDR3 nucleotides are TGCGCCAGCAGCCGGGGTGGGACGGGCCAATACGAGCAGTACTTC.

This clonotype was seen a handful of times. The CDR3 region is CASSLLSLAGVLDTQYF. CDR3 in DNA: TGTGCCAGCAGCTTGCTGTCACTAGCGGGGGTTTTAGATACGCAGTATTTT. The V call is TRBV5-6, the J call TRBJ2-3; 11 bases fit TRBD2. J lost 5 bases, V lost 1 base, and 9 bases had no gene match. The CDR3 length is 17 residues. Germline V gives CDR1 SGHDT, CDR2 YYEEEE.

A word on this clonotype: It is likely a read error, because the conserved phenylalanine at the end of the CDR3 is missing. The chain combines TRBV5-1 with TRBJ1-2; TRBD1 aligns across 10 bases. CDR1 is SGHRS, CDR2 YFSETQ, per germline. Trimming cost V 3 bases and J 4 bases; bases outside gene matches: 6. This CDR3 contains 15 residues. CDR3 sequence (DNA): TGCGCCAGCAGCTCCGGGACAGGGGACATCTATGGCTACACCTCC. Translation: CASSSGTGDIYGYTS.

The rearrangement uses TRBV6-1 and TRBJ2-4; no firm D call. With the DNA end fitting TRBJ2-7 better, the J assignment may be wrong. Germline V gives CDR1 MNHNS, CDR2 SASEGT. The CDR3 is made up of 14 amino acids. Here the CDR3 reads CASSSYAGPYEQYF. In DNA, the CDR3 is TGTGCCAGCAGCTCCTATGCTGGACCCTACGAGCAGTACTTC.

The CDR3 DNA reads as TGTGCCAGCTCACCACCAGGACAGGCTCGCCACGAGCAGTACTTC. The encoded protein is CASSPPGQARHEQYF. The chain uses TRBV18 and TRBJ2-7; the match to TRBD1 covers 7 bases. V shed 0 bases, J shed 5 bases, and the junction held 7 bases outside the gene matches. From germline, CDR1 is KGHSH and CDR2 LQKENI. CDR3 length: 15 amino acids. The full variable domain, rest sourced from reference TRBV18 and TRBJ2-7, is NAGVMQNPRHLVRRRGQEARLRCSPMKGHSHVYWYRQLPEEGLKFMVYLQKENIIDESGMPKERFSAEFPKEGPSILRIQQVVRGDSAAYFCASSPPGQARHEQYFGPGTRLTVT.

The chain joins TRBV6-2 or TRBV6-3 to TRBJ1-5; perhaps TRBD1 as D (6 bases). Germline CDR1 reads MNHEY; CDR2 reads SVGEGT. Trimming took 5 bases from V and 0 from J, leaving 20 bases between them. This CDR3 contains 18 residues. CDR3 bases: TGTGCCAGCAGTAAAGGGGACGTCAGGGGCTATAGCAATCAGCCCCAGCATTTT. It is translated as CASSKGDVRGYSNQPQHF.

The chain has TRBV12-3 or TRBV12-4 and TRBJ2-5; D is undetermined. The J call may be in error: the DNA end matches TRBJ2-7 better. The CDR3 is 14 amino acids. The CDR3 DNA is TGTGCCAGCAGCCCTCCCCCGAATCCAAGCGAGCAGTACTTC. This encodes CASSPPPNPSEQYF.

V is TRBV7-9 and J is TRBJ1-2, with 10 bases fitting TRBD1. The ends lost 5 bases at V and 2 bases at J; junction bases unmatched: 5. Germline V gene lookup returns CDR1 SEHNR and CDR2 FQNEAQ (reference sequence). The CDR3 runs to 15 residues. The CDR3 region is CASSTSTGGNYGYTF. CDR3 bases: TGTGCCAGCAGCACCTCGACAGGGGGCAACTATGGCTACACCTTC. Using reference TRBV7-9 and TRBJ1-2 for the parts outside the CDR3, the full variable domain is DTGVSQNPRHKITKRGQNVTFRCDPISEHNRLYWYRQTLGQGPEFLTYFQNEAQLEKSRLLSDRFSAERPKGSFSTLEIQRTEQGDSAMYLCASSTSTGGNYGYTFGSGTRLTVV.

The genes are TRBV7-2 and TRBJ2-1; tentatively, D is TRBD2 (6 bases). CDR1 is SGHTA and CDR2 is FQGNSA in the germline V gene. The CDR3 is 17 residues long. V lost 3 bases and J 0 bases, leaving 15 bases between the germline ends. The CDR3 nucleotides read TGTGCCAGCAGCTTCCCGGGACTCCTCAGCTCCTACAATGAGCAGTTCTTC. Protein sequence: CASSFPGLLSSYNEQFF.

The V gene is TRBV6-2 or TRBV6-3, the J gene TRBJ2-1, with D uncertain. V dropped 2 bases and J dropped 7 bases, with 9 bases sitting between them. The germline gives CDR1 MNHEY, CDR2 SVGEGT. This CDR3 region has 13 residues. DNA for the CDR3: TGTGCCAGCAGTTACGGGTCTATTAATGAGCAGTTCTTC. Protein sequence: CASSYGSINEQFF.

CDR3 sequence (DNA): TGCGCCAGCAGCCACGGGGGCGGTCGCACAGATACGCAGTATTTT. Translation: CASSHGGGRTDTQYF. The V gene is TRBV4-3, the J gene TRBJ2-3; D may correspond to TRBD1 or TRBD2 (6 bases each). Germline CDR1 and CDR2: LGHNA and YSLEER. Deletions cut 3 bases from V and 1 base from J, with 11 bases between. The CDR3 sequence is 15 residues long.

CDR3 sequence reads: CSVEVSGTGQEAFF. The CDR3 nucleotides are TGCAGCGTTGAAGTTTCAGGGACGGGCCAAGAAGCTTTCTTT. J is TRBJ1-1 and V is TRBV29-1; possibly TRBD1 for D (5 bases). Trimming shortened V by 1 base and J by 8 bases, and 17 bases separated the two germline ends. CDR1 and CDR2 from the germline V gene are SQVTM and ANQGSEA. The CDR3 runs to 14 residues.

This chain links TRBV27 with TRBJ1-1; no definite D call. Trimming shortened V by 4 bases and J by 11 bases, and 11 bases separated the two germline ends. In germline, CDR1 is MNHEY, CDR2 SMNVEV (reference sequence). CDR3 length: 11 amino acids. The CDR3 loop reads CASSSLGRAFF. For the CDR3, the DNA is TGTGCCAGCAGTTCTCTCGGACGGGCTTTCTTT.

DNA of the CDR3: TGTGCCAGCAGCCAACAGGACAGTCTTGGGGCCAACGTCCTGACTTTC. Its protein is CASSQQDSLGANVLTF. The chain carries TRBV3-1 and TRBJ2-6; possible D gene TRBD1, 6 bases. The CDR3 consists of 16 residues. The germline V gene has CDR1 LGHDT and CDR2 YNNKEL (reference sequence). Deletions cut 2 bases from V and 3 bases from J, with 11 bases between.

This clonotype was seen a handful of times. This rearrangement joins TRBV12-3 or TRBV12-4 to TRBJ1-3, with no clear D. This CDR3 spans 14 amino acids. V lost 6 bases, J lost 0 bases, and 9 bases lay in between. In nucleotides, the CDR3 is TGTGCCAGCAGCCCGTCCGGCTCTGGAAACACCATATATTTT. Protein: CASSPSGSGNTIYF.

This clonotype was counted a few times. The chain carries TRBV5-1 and TRBJ2-2, with D possibly being TRBD1 (6 bases). V gave up 3 bases and J gave up 0 bases, with 12 bases separating them. Germline assignment: CDR1 SGHRS and CDR2 YFSETQ. The CDR3 sequence is 16 residues long. The CDR3 sequence is CASSSRGDPNTGELFF. CDR3 bases: TGCGCCAGCAGCTCCAGGGGAGACCCGAACACCGGGGAGCTGTTTTTT.

The chain employs TRBV2 and TRBJ2-7; 9 bases agree with TRBD1. The CDR3 is 17 residues long. V gave up 6 bases and J gave up 3 bases; unmatched junction bases: 15. In germline, CDR1 is SNHLY, CDR2 FYNNEI. The CDR3 bases are TGTGCCAGCAGAATAACCCGGGACAGGGATATGATCTACGAGCAGTACTTC. Protein sequence: CASRITRDRDMIYEQYF.

CDR3 sequence: CASTSLSDGGEQYF. DNA of the CDR3: TGTGCCAGCACATCCCTATCGGATGGGGGAGAGCAGTACTTC. The chain couples TRBV6-2 or TRBV6-3 to TRBJ2-5; D may be TRBD1 or TRBD2 (5 bases each). This CDR3 comprises 14 residues. V was clipped by 7 bases and J by 11 bases, with 23 bases between them. The germline CDR1 and CDR2 sequences are MNHEY and SVGEGT.

This sequence joins TRBV7-9 and TRBJ1-1; a possible D gene is TRBD1 (5 bases). V was cut by 1 base and J by 1 base, with 13 bases left in between. The CDR3 extends over 16 amino acids. Per germline, CDR1 SEHNR and CDR2 FQNEAQ (reference sequence). The CDR3 reads CASSLGPAGRNTEAFF. CDR3 DNA: TGTGCCAGCAGCTTAGGTCCTGCAGGGCGGAACACTGAAGCTTTCTTT.

The rearrangement joins TRBV9 to TRBJ2-3; TRBD1 might be the D (5 bases). V lost 0 bases and J lost 4, with 24 bases in between. Germline V gene lookup returns CDR1 SGDLS and CDR2 YYNGEE. The CDR3 runs to 19 residues. The CDR3 spells CASSVVRKGVVGSADTQYF. CDR3 in DNA: TGTGCCAGCAGCGTAGTCCGAAAAGGGGTTGTTGGGTCGGCAGATACGCAGTATTTT.

This clonotype was found a few times. The chain combines TRBV4-1 with TRBJ2-5; the D is unclear. V was cut by 1 base and J by 4 bases, with 10 bases left in between. From germline, CDR1 is MGHRA and CDR2 YSYEKL. There are 14 residues in the CDR3. The CDR3 region has the DNA TGCGCCAGCAGCCAAGTAGTCAGAGCAGAGACCCAGTACTTC. Translation gives CASSQVVRAETQYF.

This clonotype was seen a handful of times. The chain carries TRBV20-1 and TRBJ2-7; 11 bases align to TRBD2. J lost 1 base, V lost 7 bases, and 6 bases had no gene match. The CDR3 has 14 residues. Looked up from germline, CDR1 is DFQATT and CDR2 is SNEGSKA (reference sequence). CDR3 region: CSGLTSGVSYEQYF. In DNA form, the CDR3 reads TGCAGTGGTTTGACTAGCGGGGTTTCCTACGAGCAGTACTTC.

The gene calls are TRBV7-8 and TRBJ2-3, with unresolved D. This CDR3 spans 15 amino acids. CDR1 is SGHVS, CDR2 FQNEAQ, per germline. Trimming left V 4 bases short and J 4 bases short, with 15 bases between. Here the CDR3 reads CASSSSGEAADTQYF. The DNA for the CDR3 is TGTGCCAGCAGCTCCTCTGGAGAGGCAGCAGATACGCAGTATTTT.

For this clonotype: This could be a read error, since a much larger clone is one nucleotide away. The chain links TRBV7-2 to TRBJ2-1; perhaps TRBD2 as D (5 bases). The CDR3 contains 14 residues. V gave up 3 bases and J gave up 2 bases, with 8 bases separating them. Germline V lookup: CDR1 SGHTA, CDR2 FQGNSA. DNA for the CDR3: TGTGCCAGCAGCTTCGGGGTTACCTACAATGAGCAGTTCTTC. Amino acid sequence: CASSFGVTYNEQFF.

The genes are TRBV7-9 and TRBJ1-4; TRBD1 matches at 8 bases. V lost 4 bases to trimming and J lost 11 bases; unmatched junction nucleotides: 6. CDR3 length: 13 residues. The germline V gene has CDR1 SEHNR and CDR2 FQNEAQ (reference sequence). This CDR3 reads CASSYARTGKLFF. As DNA, the CDR3 is TGTGCCAGCAGCTATGCTAGGACAGGGAAACTGTTTTTT.